These 18 T cell receptor beta chains were all obtained from the same sample, sequenced in a study of control samples from healthy donors and cancer patients. Repertoires were generated with immunoSEQ multiplex PCR, while TCRdb's copy carries only in-frame clones and drops some. The sample lists roughly 120,000 clones; more than 70% were seen once. Sequenced sample: blood. These receptors were obtained from a man aged 45-65 years in good health.

Only a few counts were recorded for this clone. This CDR3 is also generated by other DNA sequences in the sample. The chain's CDR3 is CASSGQGASTEAFF. The CDR3 nucleotides read TGTGCCAGCAGTGGACAGGGGGCGAGCACTGAAGCTTTCTTT. The J gene is TRBJ1-1, the V gene TRBV2; TRBD1 aligns across 10 bases. The CDR3 extends over 14 amino acids. Germline CDR1 SNHLY, CDR2 FYNNEI. With V trimmed by 4 bases and J by 4 bases, 3 bases remained unmatched.

This clone was observed a single time. The rearrangement joins TRBV5-1 to TRBJ2-5, with D possibly TRBD1 on 5 matching bases. The germline gives CDR1 SGHRS, CDR2 YFSETQ. The CDR3 covers 14 residues. With 4 bases removed from V and 0 bases from J, the gap between germline ends came to 10 bases. The CDR3 sequence: CASSLDSNQETQYF. CDR3 coding DNA: TGCGCCAGCAGCCTCGACAGCAACCAAGAGACCCAGTACTTC.

V usage is TRBV7-8 and J usage is TRBJ2-3; D is perhaps TRBD2 (7 bases). Germline V gene data show CDR1 as SGHVS and CDR2 as FQNEAQ. V was clipped by 5 bases and J by 2 bases, with 17 bases between them. The CDR3 sequence is 16 residues long. In DNA, the CDR3 is TGTGCCAGCAGCCTTAAGGCGGGGGCCTTCACAGATACGCAGTATTTT. Residues: CASSLKAGAFTDTQYF.

The V gene is TRBV7-9, the J gene TRBJ2-7; D uncertain. Germline V gene data show CDR1 as SEHNR and CDR2 as FQNEAQ (reference sequence). The CDR3 consists of 17 residues. The ends were cut back, 2 bases at V and 0 bases at J, with 17 bases in the middle. CDR3 bases: TGTGCCAGCAGCTTACTTGGGGTCAGGCTGAGCTCCTACGAGCAGTACTTC. Its protein is CASSLLGVRLSSYEQYF.

The count of this clone is one. The rearrangement uses TRBV29-1 and TRBJ1-1, with D unclear. V gave up 0 bases and J gave up 10 bases, with 3 bases separating them. Germline values: CDR1 SQVTM, CDR2 ANQGSEA. This CDR3 comprises 9 residues. Written as DNA, the CDR3 is TGCAGCGTTGAAGAGGCAGCTTTCTTT. Translation gives CSVEEAAFF.

This chain uses TRBV10-3 with TRBJ1-1, with 7 bases fitting TRBD1. The germline gives CDR1 ENHRY, CDR2 SYGVKD. The CDR3 has 14 residues. Trimming removed 6 bases from V and 5 bases from J; junction bases left unmatched: 9. In nucleotides, the CDR3 is TGTGCCATCAGCGCGGGACAGATTAAGACTGAAGCTTTCTTT. It encodes CAISAGQIKTEAFF.

The V gene is TRBV5-8, the J gene TRBJ2-7; D remains ambiguous. The CDR3 extends over 13 amino acids. V gave up 4 bases and J gave up 0 bases, with 8 bases separating them. Germline values: CDR1 SGHTS, CDR2 YDEGEE. CDR3 residues: CASSEAGSYEQYF. The CDR3 region has the DNA TGTGCCAGCAGCGAAGCAGGCTCCTACGAGCAGTACTTC.

Only one count was recorded for this clone. V gene TRBV5-1 combines with J gene TRBJ1-5; D gene unclear. CDR1 SGHRS and CDR2 YFSETQ come from the germline V gene. The CDR3 runs 13 residues. With 6 bases removed from V and 7 bases from J, the gap between germline ends came to 14 bases. For the CDR3, the DNA is TGCGCCAGCAAAGTCCTACGGGCACAGCCCCAGCATTTT. Its translation: CASKVLRAQPQHF. Variable domain in full (rest from reference TRBV5-1 and TRBJ1-5): KAGVTQTPRYLIKTRGQQVTLSCSPISGHRSVSWYQQTPGQGLQFLFEYFSETQRNKGNFPGRFSGRQFSNSRSEMNVSTLELGDSALYLCASKVLRAQPQHFGDGTRLSIL.

This clone was detected only a few times. The chain recombines TRBV6-6 with TRBJ2-2; 10 nucleotides agree with TRBD1. Germline V CDR1 and CDR2: MNHNY, SVGAGI (reference sequence). The CDR3 has 16 residues. Trimming at V came to 5 bases and at J to 2 bases, leaving 5 bases not matched to a gene. The CDR3 protein is CASSRQGAFNTGELFF. CDR3 in DNA: TGTGCCAGCAGTCGACAGGGGGCCTTTAACACCGGGGAGCTGTTTTTT.

V usage is TRBV3-1 (or the pseudogene TRBV3-2) and J usage is TRBJ2-4; 7 positions agree with TRBD2. Germline assignment: CDR1 LGHDT and CDR2 YNNKEL (reference sequence). V shed 1 base, J shed 6 bases, and the junction held 6 bases outside the gene matches. CDR3 length: 15 amino acids. The CDR3 DNA is TGTGCCAGCAGCCAAGGTGGGGGGGGACGAAACATTCAGTACTTC. As protein: CASSQGGGGRNIQYF.

The V gene is TRBV6-2 or TRBV6-3, the J gene TRBJ1-6; the match to TRBD1 covers 10 bases. Trimming cost V 4 bases and J 8 bases; bases outside gene matches: 17. Germline-derived CDR1 and CDR2 are MNHEY and SVGEGT. The CDR3 length is 19 residues. The DNA for the CDR3 is TGTGCCAGCAGTTCCCGGGACAGGGGCGAAGAGGGGGCCGATTCACCCCTCCACTTT. It encodes CASSSRDRGEEGADSPLHF.

The chain has TRBV27 and TRBJ2-3, with TRBD1 matching 8 bases. The germline V gene encodes CDR1 MNHEY and CDR2 SMNVEV (reference sequence). V trimming: 5 bases; J trimming: 4 bases; junction bases outside the gene matches: 8. The CDR3 contains 15 residues. This chain's CDR3 is CASSPTGVIPDTQYF. As DNA, the CDR3 is TGTGCCAGCAGTCCGACAGGGGTGATCCCAGATACGCAGTATTTT.

This rearrangement joins TRBV5-1 to TRBJ2-2; 9 nucleotides agree with TRBD2. Germline V gene sequence: CDR1 SGHRS, CDR2 YFSETQ. The ends lost 4 bases at V and 0 bases at J; junction bases unmatched: 4. The CDR3 runs to 16 residues. The CDR3 loop reads CASSTGLATNTGELFF. CDR3 DNA: TGCGCCAGCAGCACAGGACTAGCGACGAACACCGGGGAGCTGTTTTTT.

This clone was seen once. Being one base from a much bigger clone, this may be a read error. The chain links TRBV5-1 to TRBJ1-1; TRBD1 matches at 7 bases. CDR1 is SGHRS, CDR2 YFSETQ, per germline. The CDR3 contains 14 residues. Trimming cost V 1 base and J 1 base; bases outside gene matches: 1. The CDR3 nucleotides are TGCGCCAGCAGCTTGAACAGGGGGAACACTGAAGCTTTCTTT. Its protein is CASSLNRGNTEAFF. Filled out from reference TRBV5-1 and TRBJ1-1, the complete variable domain reads KAGVTQTPRYLIKTRGQQVTLSCSPISGHRSVSWYQQTPGQGLQFLFEYFSETQRNKGNFPGRFSGRQFSNSRSEMNVSTLELGDSALYLCASSLNRGNTEAFFGQGTRLTVV.

The genes are TRBV3-1 (or the pseudogene TRBV3-2) and TRBJ2-7; TRBD2 matches 7 bases. CDR1 LGHDT and CDR2 YNNKEL come from the germline V gene (reference sequence). Germline trimming cut 4 bases from V and 2 bases from J; bases unmatched to any gene: 2. There are 13 residues in the CDR3. The CDR3 sequence: CASSRAGAYEQYF. DNA of the CDR3: TGTGCCAGCAGCCGTGCGGGGGCCTACGAGCAGTACTTC.

This chain uses TRBV27 with TRBJ2-3, with D unclear. Trimming removed 6 bases from V and 0 bases from J, with 13 bases in between. Germline CDR1 MNHEY, CDR2 SMNVEV (reference sequence). The CDR3 spans 15 residues. Here the CDR3 reads CASSLLRVSTDTQYF. DNA for the CDR3: TGTGCCAGCAGCTTGCTCAGAGTTAGCACAGATACGCAGTATTTT.

The gene calls are TRBV4-1 and TRBJ1-1; no definite D call. Deletions cut 3 bases from V and 6 bases from J, with 5 bases between. Germline V gene data show CDR1 as MGHRA and CDR2 as YSYEKL. This CDR3 is 11 amino acids long. The CDR3 DNA reads TGCGCCAGCAGCCAGGGCCCTGAAGCTTTCTTT. Its protein product is CASSQGPEAFF.

The V gene is TRBV18, the J gene TRBJ1-2; 9 bases align to TRBD1. CDR3 length: 14 amino acids. CDR1 is KGHSH and CDR2 is LQKENI in the germline V gene. V lost 3 bases to trimming and J lost 4 bases; unmatched junction nucleotides: 3. This CDR3 reads CASSPGQGAYGYTF. CDR3 DNA sequence: TGTGCCAGCTCACCGGGACAGGGCGCCTATGGCTACACCTTC.